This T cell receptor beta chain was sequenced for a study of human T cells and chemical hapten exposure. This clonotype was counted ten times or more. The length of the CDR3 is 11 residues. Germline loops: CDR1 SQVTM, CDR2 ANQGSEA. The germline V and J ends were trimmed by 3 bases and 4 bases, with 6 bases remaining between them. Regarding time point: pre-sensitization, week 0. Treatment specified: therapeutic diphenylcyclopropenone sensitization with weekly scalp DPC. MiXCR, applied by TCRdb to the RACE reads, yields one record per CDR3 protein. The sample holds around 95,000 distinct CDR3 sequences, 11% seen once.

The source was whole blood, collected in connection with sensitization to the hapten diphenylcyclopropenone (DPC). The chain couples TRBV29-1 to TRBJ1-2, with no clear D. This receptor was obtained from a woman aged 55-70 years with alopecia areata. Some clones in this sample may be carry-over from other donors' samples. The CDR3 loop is CSVDLAYGYTF. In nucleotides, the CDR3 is TGCAGCGTTGATTTAGCCTATGGCTACACCTTC.